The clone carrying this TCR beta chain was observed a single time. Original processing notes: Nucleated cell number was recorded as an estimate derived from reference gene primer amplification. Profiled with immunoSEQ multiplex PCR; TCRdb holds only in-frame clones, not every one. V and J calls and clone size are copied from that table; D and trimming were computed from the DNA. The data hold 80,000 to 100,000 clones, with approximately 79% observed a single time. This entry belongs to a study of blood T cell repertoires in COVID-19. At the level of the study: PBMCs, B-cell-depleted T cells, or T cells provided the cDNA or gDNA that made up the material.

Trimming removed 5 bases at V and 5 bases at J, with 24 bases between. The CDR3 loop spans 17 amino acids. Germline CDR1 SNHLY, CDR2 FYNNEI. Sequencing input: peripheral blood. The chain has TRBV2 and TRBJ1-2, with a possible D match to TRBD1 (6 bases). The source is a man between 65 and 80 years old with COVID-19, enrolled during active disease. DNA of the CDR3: TGTGCCAGCAGTTCCCGACAGGCCCGACTGGGAGCTTATGGCTACACCTTC. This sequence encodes CASSSRQARLGAYGYTF.